What follows are 9 T cell receptor beta chains derived from one specimen sequenced in a study of CD8+CD57+ T cells in acquired aplastic anemia. Patients who underwent sequencing had shown CD8+CD57+ cell expansion by flow cytometry. The use of genomic DNA as template underpinned the TCR beta VDJ and CDR3 profiling. TCRdb reprocessed the reads with MiXCR, giving one entry per CDR3 protein. The sample consists of about 160,000 distinct CDR3 sequences, around half of them appearing once. The sample comprised sorted CD4+, CD8+, or CD8+CD57+ T cells (not recorded which) from PBMCs. The receptors were gathered from a human donor with aplastic anemia.

The chain employs TRBV25-1 and TRBJ2-7; 10 bases line up with TRBD1. The germline V gene has CDR1 MGHDK and CDR2 SYGVNS. This CDR3 spans 18 amino acids. Trimming removed 4 bases from V and 1 base from J; junction bases left unmatched: 13. CDR3 protein: CASSARDAGQGPSYEQYF. The CDR3 DNA is TGTGCCAGCAGTGCTAGAGATGCGGGACAGGGGCCTTCCTACGAGCAGTACTTC.

This clonotype has at least ten counts. This CDR3 is CASSKPGRGSTDTQYF. The CDR3 DNA is TGTGCCAGCAGTAAGCCCGGGAGGGGTAGCACAGATACGCAGTATTTT. The gene calls are TRBV25-1 and TRBJ2-3; 8 bases are a match to TRBD2. Per the germline V gene, CDR1 is MGHDK and CDR2 is SYGVNS. V dropped 5 bases and J dropped 0; count of bases not matched to a gene: 7. This CDR3 has 16 residues.

At least ten counts were recorded for this clonotype. The chain recombines TRBV11-1 with TRBJ2-5; the D gene is possibly TRBD2 (6 bases). In germline, CDR1 is SGHAT, CDR2 FQDESV (reference sequence). The CDR3 extends over 16 amino acids. The V end was cut by 4 bases, the J end by 5 bases, with 20 bases between. The CDR3 loop reads CASSSRGGAGRETQYF. The CDR3 DNA reads as TGTGCCAGCAGCTCGAGGGGCGGAGCGGGTCGGGAGACCCAGTACTTC.

This clonotype was counted only a few times. The V gene is TRBV6-5, the J gene TRBJ1-2, with D perhaps TRBD1 (5 bases). The CDR3 spans 15 residues. V was clipped by 8 bases and J by 4 bases, with 20 bases between them. CDR1 is MNHEY and CDR2 is SVGAGI in the germline V gene. The CDR3 DNA is TGTGCCAGCCGCCTAAGACCGGGAGGGACCTATGGCTACACCTTC. Translation gives CASRLRPGGTYGYTF.

The DNA for the CDR3 is TGTGCCAGCAGCTTAGCCGCGGGAAATCAGCCCCAGCATTTT. As protein: CASSLAAGNQPQHF. V and J are TRBV7-2 and TRBJ1-5; the D is unclear. Germline values: CDR1 SGHTA, CDR2 FQGNSA. V was cut by 0 bases and J by 4 bases, with 7 bases left in between. The CDR3 loop spans 14 amino acids.

This sequence joins TRBV2 and TRBJ1-2; D uncertain. The CDR3 is 13 residues long. Germline V gene lookup returns CDR1 SNHLY and CDR2 FYNNEI. V was pared by 4 bases and J by 10 bases, with 16 bases between. In DNA, the CDR3 is TGTGCCAGCAGTGGCAGACCGTCCGAAGCCTACACCTTC. This codes for CASSGRPSEAYTF.

As concerns this clonotype: An end of the junction does not agree with germline; a read error may underlie this. The chain joins TRBV7-6 to TRBJ2-7, with D perhaps assigned TRBD1 or TRBD2 (5 bases each). This CDR3 has 18 amino acids. The germline CDR1 and CDR2 sequences are SGHVS and FNYEAQ. CDR3 amino acids: CASSSCAKSGTATYEQYF. DNA for the CDR3: TGCGCCAGCAGCTCATGCGCGAAATCCGGGACGGCTACCTACGAGCAGTACTTC.

V gene TRBV10-3 combines with J gene TRBJ1-2, with TRBD1 identical over 7 bases. This CDR3 spans 15 amino acids. CDR1 is ENHRY, CDR2 SYGVKD, per germline. After removal of 3 bases from V and 0 bases from J, the junction contained 4 bases not matched to a gene. The CDR3 DNA reads as TGTGCCATCAGTGACCAGGGGACAGCTAACTATGGCTACACCTTC. It translates to CAISDQGTANYGYTF.

CDR3 protein: CASSLVAGGPYEQYF. Here the CDR3 DNA reads TGTGCCAGCAGCTTAGTTGCGGGAGGGCCCTACGAGCAGTACTTC. The V call is TRBV7-8, the J call TRBJ2-7; 9 positions match TRBD2. The V and J ends lost 1 base and 2 bases, in that order; junction bases with no gene match: 3. Germline-derived CDR1 and CDR2 are SGHVS and FQNEAQ. This CDR3 is 15 amino acids long.